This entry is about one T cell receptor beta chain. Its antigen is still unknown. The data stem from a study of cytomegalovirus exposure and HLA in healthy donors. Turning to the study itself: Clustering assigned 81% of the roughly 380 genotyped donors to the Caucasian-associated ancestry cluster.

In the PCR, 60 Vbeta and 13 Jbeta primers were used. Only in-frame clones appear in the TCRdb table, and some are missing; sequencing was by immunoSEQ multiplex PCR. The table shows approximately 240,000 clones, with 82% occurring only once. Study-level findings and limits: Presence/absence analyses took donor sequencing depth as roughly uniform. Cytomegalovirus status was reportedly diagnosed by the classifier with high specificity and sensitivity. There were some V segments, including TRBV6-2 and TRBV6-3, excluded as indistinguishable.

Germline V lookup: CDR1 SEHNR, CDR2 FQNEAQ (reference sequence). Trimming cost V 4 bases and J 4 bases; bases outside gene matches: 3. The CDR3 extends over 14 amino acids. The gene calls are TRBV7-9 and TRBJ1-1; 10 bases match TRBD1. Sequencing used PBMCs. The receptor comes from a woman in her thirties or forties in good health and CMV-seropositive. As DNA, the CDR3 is TGTGCCAGCAGCTCGGGACAGGGGACCACTGAAGCTTTCTTT. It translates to CASSSGQGTTEAFF.